The clone carrying this T cell receptor (beta chain) occurred many times. The data were taken from a study of spatial heterogeneity in lung cancer. V shed 1 base and J shed 5 bases, with 5 bases lying between them. The CDR3 covers 12 residues. Germline values: CDR1 MNHEY, CDR2 SVGAGI. Time point meaning: sample taken at primary tumor resection. The study sequenced unsorted whole RNA from tumor, nontumor lung or frozen PBMC. TCRdb independently ran MiXCR on the 5' RACE reads; one entry per CDR3 protein. Of 30,000 to 45,000 distinct CDR3 sequences listed, around 7% are singletons. This clonotype was obtained from a male donor with early-stage non-small cell lung cancer. V usage is TRBV6-5 and J usage is TRBJ1-1; D call uncertain. The source was PBMCs, collected at surgery. The CDR3 region is CASSYLGTEAFF. The CDR3 nucleotides read TGTGCCAGCAGTTACTTGGGAACTGAAGCTTTCTTT.